The 22 T cell receptor beta chains below all came from one sample that was sequenced in a study of T cell changes during pregnancy in multiple sclerosis. The assay was immunoSEQ multiplex PCR, and TCRdb's table has in-frame clones only and misses some. The sample carries about 37,000 clones, roughly nine tenths recorded once. The sequenced sample was CD4+ T cells from peripheral blood mononuclear cells, obtained in the third trimester of pregnancy. All receptors derive from a female donor in good health, enrolled as a control in a pregnancy study.

The gene calls are TRBV28 and TRBJ1-2; D unresolved. V lost 5 bases, J lost 3 bases, and 13 bases lay in between. Germline CDR1 reads MDHEN; CDR2 reads SYDVKM. The CDR3 is 14 amino acids. CDR3 nucleotide sequence: TGTGCCAGCAGTCCAAACCCCAGTTACTATGGCTACACCTTC. Amino acids: CASSPNPSYYGYTF.

The gene calls are TRBV18 and TRBJ2-7; weak D call: TRBD1 (6 bases). CDR1 is KGHSH, CDR2 LQKENI, per germline. The CDR3 loop spans 14 amino acids. V lost 2 bases and J lost 0, with 8 bases in between. DNA for the CDR3: TGTGCCAGCTCACCAGGACAGTCCTCCTACGAGCAGTACTTC. The encoded protein is CASSPGQSSYEQYF.

This chain joins TRBV6-6 and TRBJ2-1; 8 nucleotides align to TRBD2. CDR1 MNHNY and CDR2 SVGAGI come from the germline V gene (reference sequence). This CDR3 region has 14 residues. With 6 bases clipped from V and 9 bases from J, the junction kept 10 bases outside the gene matches. Written as DNA, the CDR3 is TGTGCCAGCAGCCAGATTAGCGGGAAATCTGAGCAGTTCTTC. Translated: CASSQISGKSEQFF.

Comments on this clone: A junction boundary mismatches the germline segment, possibly from a read error. This chain links TRBV7-7 with TRBJ1-1; D gene ambiguous. CDR1 is SSHAT and CDR2 is FNYEAQ in the germline V gene (reference sequence). This CDR3 is built from 17 residues. For the CDR3, the DNA is TGTGCTAGCAGCCCGGCCCCGGACGGAGGGCGGTACACTGAAGCTTTCTTT. This gives the protein CASSPAPDGGRYTEAFF.

The chain joins TRBV7-9 to TRBJ1-1, with TRBD1 matching over 7 bases. CDR1 is SEHNR and CDR2 is FQNEAQ in the germline V gene (reference sequence). V trimming: 6 bases; J trimming: 6 bases; junction bases outside the gene matches: 7. The CDR3 totals 13 residues. CDR3 DNA sequence: TGTGCCAGCAGAAGAGACAGGGACGCTGAAGCTTTCTTT. Protein product: CASRRDRDAEAFF. The entire variable domain, with the rest obtained from reference TRBV7-9 and TRBJ1-1, is as follows: DTGVSQNPRHKITKRGQNVTFRCDPISEHNRLYWYRQTLGQGPEFLTYFQNEAQLEKSRLLSDRFSAERPKGSFSTLEIQRTEQGDSAMYLCASRRDRDAEAFFGQGTRLTVV.

V and J are TRBV11-3 and TRBJ2-3; 12 nucleotides line up with TRBD2. V lost 3 bases, J lost 11 bases, and 3 bases stayed unmatched. Germline V lookup: CDR1 SGHNT, CDR2 YENEEA. CDR3 length: 13 residues. In nucleotides, the CDR3 is TGTGCCAGCAGCTTGCTAGCGGGAGGGATGCAGTATTTT. This translates into CASSLLAGGMQYF.

The chain couples TRBV4-3 to TRBJ2-1, with 11 positions matching TRBD1. J was trimmed by 9 bases and V by 1 base; bases with no gene match: 11. The CDR3 sequence is 17 residues long. CDR1 LGHNA and CDR2 YSLEER come from the germline V gene. This CDR3 reads CASSQAQGQGVMGEQFF. CDR3 nucleotides: TGCGCCAGCAGCCAAGCTCAGGGACAGGGGGTAATGGGTGAGCAGTTCTTC.

The J gene is TRBJ2-7, the V gene TRBV30; a possible D gene is TRBD2 (5 bases). Deletions cut 1 base from V and 1 base from J, with 14 bases between. This CDR3 has 15 residues. Germline CDR1 is GTSNPN and CDR2 is SVGIG (reference sequence). Here the CDR3 DNA reads TGTGCCTGGAGTGCTGGCTCGGGAACATCCTACGAGCAGTACTTC. Protein sequence: CAWSAGSGTSYEQYF.

The J gene is TRBJ2-5, the V gene TRBV7-2; the D gene is possibly TRBD1 (5 bases). Per germline, CDR1 SGHTA and CDR2 FQGNSA. Deletions cut 5 bases from V and 7 bases from J, with 14 bases between. The CDR3 sequence is 13 residues long. The CDR3 DNA sequence: TGTGCCAGCAGCCTCGACCTAACAGGGACCCAGTACTTC. Amino acid sequence: CASSLDLTGTQYF.

This sequence joins TRBV12-5 and TRBJ2-1; weak D call: TRBD1 (5 bases). V was pared by 1 base and J by 8 bases, with 15 bases between. Germline values: CDR1 LGHNT, CDR2 FRNRAP. The CDR3 sequence is 15 residues long. DNA for the CDR3: TGTGCTAGTGGTTTGGGTAGTACGGGCAGGGATGAGCAGTTCTTC. Translating it yields CASGLGSTGRDEQFF.

The V and J genes are TRBV7-9 and TRBJ2-1; D ambiguous. Germline assignment: CDR1 SEHNR and CDR2 FQNEAQ (reference sequence). There are 12 residues in the CDR3. Trimming left V 2 bases short and J 7 bases short, with 6 bases between. CDR3 sequence (DNA): TGTGCCAGCAGCTTATCGAGGAATGAGCAGTTCTTC. Protein sequence: CASSLSRNEQFF.

This sequence joins TRBV25-1 and TRBJ2-7; TRBD1 matches at 9 bases. Germline V gene data show CDR1 as MGHDK and CDR2 as SYGVNS. Unmatched junction bases numbered 10, after V lost 4 bases and J lost 0 bases. The CDR3 totals 17 residues. The CDR3 DNA reads TGTGCCAGCAGTGCTAGACAGGGGGGCTTCAGCTCCTACGAGCAGTACTTC. This sequence encodes CASSARQGGFSSYEQYF.

CDR3 in amino acids: CASSQEGRLGYTF. The DNA for the CDR3 is TGTGCCAGCAGCCAAGAAGGCAGACTTGGCTACACCTTC. This chain links TRBV4-2 with TRBJ1-2; D not certain. The CDR3 has 13 amino acids. V gave up 0 bases and J gave up 7 bases, with 9 bases separating them. Germline CDR1 is LGHNA and CDR2 is YNFKEQ.

The gene calls are TRBV19 and TRBJ1-4; 7 nucleotides agree with TRBD1. The CDR3 loop spans 15 amino acids. V dropped 6 bases and J dropped 6; count of bases not matched to a gene: 10. Germline V CDR1 and CDR2: LNHDA, SQIVND (reference sequence). CDR3 sequence reads: CASRDRDSPYEKLFF. In nucleotides, the CDR3 is TGTGCCAGTAGGGACCGGGACAGTCCCTATGAAAAACTGTTTTTT.

CDR3 sequence (DNA): TGTGCTAGTGGTTCCCACCGACAGGGCCCGGTTGGGAATGAGCAGTTCTTC. Protein: CASGSHRQGPVGNEQFF. The rearrangement joins TRBV12-5 to TRBJ2-1; 7 bases match TRBD1. Unmatched junction bases numbered 16, after V lost 4 bases and J lost 7 bases. The CDR3 sequence is 17 residues long. CDR1 and CDR2 from the germline V gene are LGHNT and FRNRAP.

The chain combines TRBV18 with TRBJ2-7; 16 positions match TRBD2. The CDR3 is made up of 17 amino acids. The V and J ends lost 3 bases and 7 bases, in that order; junction bases with no gene match: 9. Germline V gene lookup returns CDR1 KGHSH and CDR2 LQKENI. CDR3 nucleotide sequence: TGTGCCAGCTCACCGGGACTAGCGGGGGGGCCTGAAGGTGAGCAGTACTTC. Residues: CASSPGLAGGPEGEQYF.

This clone was seen once. This chain connects TRBV7-2 to TRBJ2-7, with D unclear. The CDR3 contains 13 residues. The ends were cut back, 3 bases at V and 6 bases at J, with 12 bases in the middle. The germline CDR1 and CDR2 sequences are SGHTA and FQGNSA. CDR3 bases: TGTGCCAGCAGCTTGACACTCTTAATCGAGCAGTACTTC. It translates to CASSLTLLIEQYF. Based on the CDR3 plus reference TRBV7-2 and TRBJ2-7, the full variable domain is GAGVSQSPSNKVTEKGKDVELRCDPISGHTALYWYRQSLGQGLEFLIYFQGNSAPDKSGLPSDRFSAERTGGSVSTLTIQRTQQEDSAVYLCASSLTLLIEQYFGPGTRLTVT.

This clone has only one observation. This chain uses TRBV11-2 with TRBJ1-1; D is perhaps TRBD1 (6 bases). Germline V CDR1 and CDR2: SGHAT, FQNNGV. Between the trimmed V and J ends, which lost 4 bases and 4 bases, there was a span of 16 bases. This CDR3 has 15 amino acids. CDR3 protein: CASSSTAGAGTEAFF. CDR3 nucleotides: TGTGCCAGCAGCTCCACTGCGGGGGCGGGCACTGAAGCTTTCTTT. Combining the CDR3 with reference TRBV11-2 and TRBJ1-1 gives the whole variable domain EAGVAQSPRYKIIEKRQSVAFWCNPISGHATLYWYQQILGQGPKLLIQFQNNGVVDDSQLPKDRFSAERLKGVDSTLKIQPAKLEDSAVYLCASSSTAGAGTEAFFGQGTRLTVV.

A few counts support this clone. The rearrangement uses TRBV5-1 and TRBJ2-3; 8 nucleotides align to TRBD2. The V segment lost 7 bases and the J segment 5 bases; nucleotides outside the gene matches: 9. Germline CDR1 SGHRS, CDR2 YFSETQ. The CDR3 contains 14 residues. The CDR3 DNA follows: TGCGCCAGCTCGGGGGGGTGGGTGGAAGATACGCAGTATTTT. Translated: CASSGGWVEDTQYF.

The rearrangement joins TRBV30 to TRBJ2-3; TRBD2 is a possible D gene (5 bases). The V gene's germline CDR1 is GTSNPN and CDR2 SVGIG (reference sequence). Trimming shortened V by 3 bases and J by 6 bases, and 13 bases separated the two germline ends. The CDR3 covers 13 residues. The CDR3 region has the DNA TGTGCCTGGAGCTCGGAGGCGGGCGATACGCAGTATTTT. Translation: CAWSSEAGDTQYF.

This clone came up a few times. The chain uses TRBV5-6 and TRBJ2-5; 10 bases fit TRBD2. Germline V CDR1 and CDR2: SGHDT, YYEEEE. J was trimmed by 5 bases and V by 0 bases; bases with no gene match: 7. This CDR3 comprises 16 residues. The CDR3 is CASSLASGGAWETQYF. As DNA, the CDR3 is TGTGCCAGCAGCTTGGCCAGCGGGGGGGCCTGGGAGACCCAGTACTTC.

V is TRBV25-1 and J is TRBJ2-7, with 16 nucleotides matching TRBD2. Germline CDR1 is MGHDK and CDR2 is SYGVNS. Trimming at V came to 9 bases and at J to 4 bases, leaving 12 bases not matched to a gene. The CDR3 runs to 17 residues. CDR3 coding DNA: TGTGCCAGTCAGAACCCGGGACTAGCGGGGGGGCAATACGAGCAGTACTTC. Residues: CASQNPGLAGGQYEQYF.